The 12 T cell receptor beta chains in this list originate from one sample, sequenced in a study of blood T cell repertoires in COVID-19. Produced via immunoSEQ multiplex PCR; TCRdb's table is partial and in-frame only. The data hold about 36,000 clones, with about three quarters observed a single time. Material: peripheral blood. The receptors derive from a man aged 55 to 70 with active COVID-19.

This clone was seen only a few times. The rearrangement links TRBV6-6 to TRBJ2-7; 7 bases are a match to TRBD2. The germline CDR1 and CDR2 sequences are MNHNY and SVGAGI (reference sequence). The CDR3 totals 16 residues. The V segment lost 1 base and the J segment 4 bases; nucleotides outside the gene matches: 10. The CDR3 spells CASSYFGLGGSYEQYF. The CDR3 DNA reads as TGTGCCAGCAGTTACTTCGGGCTGGGGGGGTCATACGAGCAGTACTTC.

The J gene is TRBJ1-1, the V gene TRBV6-2 or TRBV6-3; 9 bases map to TRBD1. The CDR3 runs 19 residues. Germline V gene lookup returns CDR1 MNHEY and CDR2 SVGEGT. V was clipped by 4 bases and J by 1 base; unmatched bases: 16. This CDR3 is CASSSGTGYGLPQNTEAFF. Written as DNA, the CDR3 is TGTGCCAGCAGTTCCGGGACAGGGTATGGGCTCCCGCAGAACACTGAAGCTTTCTTT.

The CDR3 protein is CASSALLAGGTDTQYF. In DNA, the CDR3 is TGTGCCAGCTCAGCACTTCTAGCGGGGGGCACAGATACGCAGTATTTT. This sequence joins TRBV18 and TRBJ2-3; 10 bases fit TRBD2. The CDR3 is 16 amino acids. V gave up 5 bases and J gave up 1 base; unmatched junction bases: 6. Germline V gene lookup returns CDR1 KGHSH and CDR2 LQKENI.

V usage is TRBV19 and J usage is TRBJ1-1; 10 positions match TRBD1. There are 15 residues in the CDR3. V shed 8 bases, J shed 5 bases, and the junction held 11 bases outside the gene matches. Germline V gene data show CDR1 as LNHDA and CDR2 as SQIVND (reference sequence). The DNA of the CDR3 is TGTGCCAGTGGTGGGACAGGGGTGATAAGGACTGAAGCTTTCTTT. This codes for CASGGTGVIRTEAFF.

Only a few counts were recorded for this clone. The chain combines TRBV4-1 with TRBJ1-6; TRBD1 might be the D (5 bases). The V gene lost 4 bases and the J gene lost 7 bases, with 5 bases spanning the gap. This CDR3 spans 12 amino acids. Germline-derived CDR1 and CDR2 are MGHRA and YSYEKL. CDR3 residues: CASSRGNSPLHF. The DNA of the CDR3 is TGCGCCAGCAGCCGGGGCAATTCACCCCTCCACTTT.

Points on this clone: Other DNA sequences in this sample translate to the same CDR3. This rearrangement joins TRBV20-1 to TRBJ2-7, with D perhaps matching TRBD1 (5 bases). V lost 5 bases, J lost 5 bases, and 10 bases lay in between. This CDR3 spans 11 amino acids. Per the germline V gene, CDR1 is DFQATT and CDR2 is SNEGSKA (reference sequence). This chain's CDR3 is CSASSGHEQYF. The CDR3 nucleotides are TGCAGTGCTTCATCAGGGCACGAGCAGTACTTC.

The chain uses TRBV28 and TRBJ2-7, with D perhaps TRBD1 (6 bases). In germline, CDR1 is MDHEN, CDR2 SYDVKM. V was trimmed by 1 base and J by 9 bases, leaving 22 bases between them. The CDR3 contains 16 residues. The CDR3 DNA follows: TGTGCCAGCAGTTTATCCTGGGGACAACGGGGCTTGGGGCAGTACTTC. This translates into CASSLSWGQRGLGQYF.

This clone was seen only once. The genes are TRBV4-1 and TRBJ1-1; no firm D call. V shed 4 bases and J shed 0 bases, with 12 bases lying between them. Germline V lookup: CDR1 MGHRA, CDR2 YSYEKL. The CDR3 totals 15 residues. CDR3 DNA sequence: TGCGCCAGCAGCCTTACACCTACAGTGAACACTGAAGCTTTCTTT. Translated: CASSLTPTVNTEAFF.

The chain has TRBV10-3 and TRBJ2-5, with 12 bases lining up with TRBD2. V lost 10 bases to trimming and J lost 2 bases; unmatched junction nucleotides: 8. CDR1 is ENHRY and CDR2 is SYGVKD in the germline V gene. This CDR3 region has 15 residues. Here the CDR3 reads CATQASGGGQETQYF. DNA for the CDR3: TGTGCCACCCAGGCTAGCGGGGGGGGGCAAGAGACCCAGTACTTC.

The chain links TRBV7-2 to TRBJ1-2, with 8 bases identical to TRBD1. The CDR3 loop spans 14 amino acids. V lost 4 bases, J lost 4 bases, and 5 bases stayed unmatched. Germline V gives CDR1 SGHTA, CDR2 FQGNSA. The CDR3: CASSSGGFGYGYTF. The CDR3 nucleotides read TGTGCCAGCAGCTCAGGGGGCTTCGGCTATGGCTACACCTTC.

In this sample, this clone turned up once. The chain is built from TRBV6-5 and TRBJ2-2; D remains unclear. V shed 8 bases and J shed 2 bases, with 9 bases lying between them. Germline lookup yields CDR1 MNHEY and CDR2 SVGAGI. This CDR3 is 13 amino acids long. For the CDR3, the DNA is TGTGCCAGCCAGATACATAACACCGGGGAGCTGTTTTTT. Its translation is CASQIHNTGELFF.

The V call is TRBV9, the J call TRBJ1-1; perhaps TRBD1 as D (5 bases). V was shortened by 4 bases and J by 6 bases, with 13 bases between the two germline ends. CDR3 length equals 13 residues. The germline V gene has CDR1 SGDLS and CDR2 YYNGEE. This CDR3 reads CASSPAGISEAFF. Here the CDR3 DNA reads TGTGCCAGCAGCCCCGCAGGGATATCTGAAGCTTTCTTT.